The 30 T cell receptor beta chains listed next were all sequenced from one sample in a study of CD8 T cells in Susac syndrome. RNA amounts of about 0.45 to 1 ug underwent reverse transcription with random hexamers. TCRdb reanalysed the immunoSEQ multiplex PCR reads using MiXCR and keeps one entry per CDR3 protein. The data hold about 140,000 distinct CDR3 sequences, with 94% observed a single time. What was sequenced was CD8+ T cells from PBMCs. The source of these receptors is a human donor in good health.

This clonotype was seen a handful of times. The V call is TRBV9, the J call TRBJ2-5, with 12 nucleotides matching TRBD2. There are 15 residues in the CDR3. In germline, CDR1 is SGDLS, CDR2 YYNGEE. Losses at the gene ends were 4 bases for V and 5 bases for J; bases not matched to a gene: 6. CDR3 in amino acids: CASSPRLAGEETQYF. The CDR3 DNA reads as TGTGCCAGCAGCCCGCGACTAGCGGGAGAGGAGACCCAGTACTTC.

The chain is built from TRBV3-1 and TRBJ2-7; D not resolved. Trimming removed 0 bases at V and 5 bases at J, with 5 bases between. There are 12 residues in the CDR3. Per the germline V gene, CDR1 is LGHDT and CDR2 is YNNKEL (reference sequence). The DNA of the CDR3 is TGTGCCAGCAGCCAAGATCTCGACGAGCAGTACTTC. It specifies CASSQDLDEQYF.

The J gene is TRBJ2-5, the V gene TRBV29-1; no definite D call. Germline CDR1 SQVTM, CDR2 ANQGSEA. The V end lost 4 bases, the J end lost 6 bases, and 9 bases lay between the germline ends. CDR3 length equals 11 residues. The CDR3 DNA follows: TGCAGCGTTGGGGTAACCCAGACCCAGTACTTC. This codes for CSVGVTQTQYF.

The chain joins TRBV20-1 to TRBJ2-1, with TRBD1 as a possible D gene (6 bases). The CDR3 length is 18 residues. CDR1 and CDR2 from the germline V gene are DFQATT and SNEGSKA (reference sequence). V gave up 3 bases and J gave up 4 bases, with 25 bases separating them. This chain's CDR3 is CSARGIPKGELRYNEQFF. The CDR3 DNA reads TGCAGTGCTAGGGGGATCCCCAAGGGGGAGCTAAGGTACAATGAGCAGTTCTTC.

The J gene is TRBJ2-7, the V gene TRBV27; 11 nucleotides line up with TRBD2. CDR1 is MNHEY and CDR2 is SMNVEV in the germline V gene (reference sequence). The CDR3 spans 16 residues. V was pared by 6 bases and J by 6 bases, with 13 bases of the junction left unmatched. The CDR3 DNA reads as TGTGCCAGCAGCCTTATCGGGGGACTAGCGGTCTTCGAGCAGTACTTC. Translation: CASSLIGGLAVFEQYF.

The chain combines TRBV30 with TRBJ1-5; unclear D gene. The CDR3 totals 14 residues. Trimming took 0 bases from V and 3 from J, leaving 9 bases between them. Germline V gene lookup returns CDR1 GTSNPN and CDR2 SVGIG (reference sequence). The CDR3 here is CAWSVGQINQPQHF. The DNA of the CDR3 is TGTGCCTGGAGTGTCGGGCAGATCAATCAGCCCCAGCATTTT.

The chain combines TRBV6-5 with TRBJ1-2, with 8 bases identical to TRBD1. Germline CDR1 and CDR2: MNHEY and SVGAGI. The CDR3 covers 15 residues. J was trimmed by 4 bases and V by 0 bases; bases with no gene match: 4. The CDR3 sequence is CASSYSGTGFYGYTF. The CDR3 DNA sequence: TGTGCCAGCAGTTACTCAGGGACAGGCTTCTATGGCTACACCTTC.

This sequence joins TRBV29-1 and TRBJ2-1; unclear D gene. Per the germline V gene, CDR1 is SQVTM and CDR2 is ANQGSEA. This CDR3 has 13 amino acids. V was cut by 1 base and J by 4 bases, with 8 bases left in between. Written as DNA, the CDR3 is TGCAGCGTTGAAGGAACAAGTTACAATGAGCAGTTCTTC. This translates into CSVEGTSYNEQFF.

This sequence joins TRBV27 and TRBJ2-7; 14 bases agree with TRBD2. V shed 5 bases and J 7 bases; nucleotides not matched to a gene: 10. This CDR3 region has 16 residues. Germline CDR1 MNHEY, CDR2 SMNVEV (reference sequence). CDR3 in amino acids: CASSPPGTSGSGEQYF. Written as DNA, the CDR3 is TGTGCCAGCAGTCCCCCCGGGACTAGCGGGAGTGGAGAGCAGTACTTC.

The CDR3 DNA reads as TGCGCCAGCAGCTTGGTAGGACTAGCGAAGAACAATGAGCAGTTCTTC. It translates to CASSLVGLAKNNEQFF. The rearrangement links TRBV5-1 to TRBJ2-1; 9 nucleotides match TRBD2. This CDR3 region has 16 residues. The ends lost 0 bases at V and 5 bases at J; junction bases unmatched: 6. Germline V gene lookup returns CDR1 SGHRS and CDR2 YFSETQ.

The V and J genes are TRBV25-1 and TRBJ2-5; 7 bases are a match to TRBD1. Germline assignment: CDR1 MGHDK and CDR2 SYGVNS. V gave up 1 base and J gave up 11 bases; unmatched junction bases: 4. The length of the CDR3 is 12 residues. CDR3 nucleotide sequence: TGTGCCAGCAGTGAATCAACAGGGGATCAGTACTTC. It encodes CASSESTGDQYF.

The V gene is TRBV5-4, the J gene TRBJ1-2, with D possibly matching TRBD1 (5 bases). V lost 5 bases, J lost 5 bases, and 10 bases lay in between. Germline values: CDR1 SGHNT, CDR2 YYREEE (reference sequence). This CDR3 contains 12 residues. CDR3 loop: CASRPEGYGYTF. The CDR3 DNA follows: TGTGCCAGCAGGCCGGAGGGGTATGGCTACACCTTC.

This CDR3 reads CASSSWGRLANYNEQFF. The CDR3 DNA reads as TGTGCCAGCTCTAGCTGGGGAAGGCTAGCGAACTACAATGAGCAGTTCTTC. The chain joins TRBV18 to TRBJ2-1; maybe TRBD2 (6 bases). The V gene lost 6 bases and the J gene lost 3 bases, with 21 bases spanning the gap. This CDR3 contains 17 residues. Looked up from germline, CDR1 is KGHSH and CDR2 is LQKENI.

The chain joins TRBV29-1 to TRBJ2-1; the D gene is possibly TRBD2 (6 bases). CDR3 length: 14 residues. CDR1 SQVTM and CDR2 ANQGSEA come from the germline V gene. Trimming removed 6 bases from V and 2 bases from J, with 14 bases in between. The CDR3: CSVGASEAYNEQFF. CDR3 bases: TGCAGCGTCGGCGCTAGCGAGGCCTACAATGAGCAGTTCTTC.

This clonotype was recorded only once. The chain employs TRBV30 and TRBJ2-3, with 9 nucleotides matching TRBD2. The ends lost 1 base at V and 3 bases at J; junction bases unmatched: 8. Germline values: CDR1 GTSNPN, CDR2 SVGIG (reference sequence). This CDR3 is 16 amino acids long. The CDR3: CAWSELAGPGTDTQYF. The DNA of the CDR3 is TGTGCCTGGAGTGAACTAGCGGGCCCTGGGACAGATACGCAGTATTTT.

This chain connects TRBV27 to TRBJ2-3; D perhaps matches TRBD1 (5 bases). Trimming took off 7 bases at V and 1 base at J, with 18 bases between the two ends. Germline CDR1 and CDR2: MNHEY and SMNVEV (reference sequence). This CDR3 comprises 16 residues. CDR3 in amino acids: CASTPLRGAGTDTQYF. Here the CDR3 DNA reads TGTGCCAGCACCCCGCTTAGGGGCGCCGGCACAGATACGCAGTATTTT.

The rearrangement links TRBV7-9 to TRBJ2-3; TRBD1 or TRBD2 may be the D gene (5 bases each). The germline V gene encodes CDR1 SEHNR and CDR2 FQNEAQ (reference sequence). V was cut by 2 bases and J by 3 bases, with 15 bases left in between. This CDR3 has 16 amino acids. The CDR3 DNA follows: TGTGCCAGCAGCTTACCCGACCGAGGGGCAACAGATACGCAGTATTTT. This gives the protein CASSLPDRGATDTQYF.

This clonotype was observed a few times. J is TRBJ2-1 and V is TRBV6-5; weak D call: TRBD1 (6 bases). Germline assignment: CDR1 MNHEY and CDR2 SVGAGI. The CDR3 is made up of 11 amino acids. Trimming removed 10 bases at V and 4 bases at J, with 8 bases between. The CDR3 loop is CATQGYNEQFF. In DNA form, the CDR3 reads TGTGCCACACAGGGTTACAATGAGCAGTTCTTC.

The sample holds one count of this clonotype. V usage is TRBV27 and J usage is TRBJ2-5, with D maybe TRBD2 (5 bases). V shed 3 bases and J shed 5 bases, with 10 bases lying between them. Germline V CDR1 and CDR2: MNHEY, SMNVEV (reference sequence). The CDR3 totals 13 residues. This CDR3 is CASSFTRGETQYF. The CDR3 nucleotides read TGTGCCAGCAGTTTTACAAGAGGGGAGACCCAGTACTTC.

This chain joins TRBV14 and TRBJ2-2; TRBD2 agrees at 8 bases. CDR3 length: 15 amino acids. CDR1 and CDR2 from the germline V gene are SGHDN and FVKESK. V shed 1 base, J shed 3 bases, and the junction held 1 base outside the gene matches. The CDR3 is CASSQAGGHTGELFF. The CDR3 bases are TGTGCCAGCAGCCAAGCGGGAGGGCACACCGGGGAGCTGTTTTTT. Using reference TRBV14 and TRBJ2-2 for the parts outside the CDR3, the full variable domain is EAGVTQFPSHSVIEKGQTVTLRCDPISGHDNLYWYRRVMGKEIKFLLHFVKESKQDESGMPNNRFLAERTGGTYSTLKVQPAELEDSGVYFCASSQAGGHTGELFFGEGSRLTVL.

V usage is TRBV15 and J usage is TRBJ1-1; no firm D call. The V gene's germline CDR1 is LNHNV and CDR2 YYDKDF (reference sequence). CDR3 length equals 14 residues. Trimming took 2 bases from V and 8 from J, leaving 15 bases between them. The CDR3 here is CATSRPKHGPEAFF. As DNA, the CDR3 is TGTGCCACCAGCAGACCTAAGCATGGCCCCGAAGCTTTCTTT.

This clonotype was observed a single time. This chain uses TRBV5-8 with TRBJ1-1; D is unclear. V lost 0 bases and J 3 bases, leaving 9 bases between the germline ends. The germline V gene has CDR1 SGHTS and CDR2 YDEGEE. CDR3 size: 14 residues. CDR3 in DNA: TGTGCCAGCAGCTTGGTTGGCCTTTACACTGAAGCTTTCTTT. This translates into CASSLVGLYTEAFF.

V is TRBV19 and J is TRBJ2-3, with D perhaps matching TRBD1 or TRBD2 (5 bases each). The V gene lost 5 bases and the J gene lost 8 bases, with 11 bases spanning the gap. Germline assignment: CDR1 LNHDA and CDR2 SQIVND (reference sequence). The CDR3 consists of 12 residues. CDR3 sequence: CASSAGTATQYF. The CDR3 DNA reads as TGTGCCAGTAGTGCCGGGACGGCTACGCAGTATTTT.

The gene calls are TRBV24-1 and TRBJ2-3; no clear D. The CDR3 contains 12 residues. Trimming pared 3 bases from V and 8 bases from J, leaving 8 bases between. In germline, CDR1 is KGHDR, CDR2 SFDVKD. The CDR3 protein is CATSDLTLTQYF. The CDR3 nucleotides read TGTGCCACCAGTGATCTAACGCTTACGCAGTATTTT.

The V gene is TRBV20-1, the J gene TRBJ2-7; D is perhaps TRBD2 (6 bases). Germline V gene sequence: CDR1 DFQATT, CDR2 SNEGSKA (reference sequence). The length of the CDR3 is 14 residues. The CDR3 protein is CRENHAGTPYEQYF. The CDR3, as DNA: TGCAGAGAAAATCATGCCGGGACTCCCTACGAGCAGTACTTC.

The CDR3 loop is CATSDARVRQPQHF. The CDR3 DNA follows: TGTGCCACCAGTGACGCGCGGGTAAGACAGCCCCAGCATTTT. The chain joins TRBV24-1 to TRBJ1-5, with no clear D. The ends were cut back, 4 bases at V and 7 bases at J, with 13 bases in the middle. The CDR3 extends over 14 amino acids. In germline, CDR1 is KGHDR, CDR2 SFDVKD.

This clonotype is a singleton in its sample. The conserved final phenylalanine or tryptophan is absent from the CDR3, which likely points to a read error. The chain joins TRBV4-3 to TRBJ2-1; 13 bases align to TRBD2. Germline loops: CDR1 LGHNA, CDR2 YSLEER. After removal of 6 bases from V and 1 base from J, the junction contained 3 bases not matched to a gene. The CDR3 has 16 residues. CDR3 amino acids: CASSLGLAGSYNEQFL. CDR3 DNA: TGCGCCAGCAGTTTGGGACTAGCGGGGTCCTACAATGAGCAGTTCCTC.

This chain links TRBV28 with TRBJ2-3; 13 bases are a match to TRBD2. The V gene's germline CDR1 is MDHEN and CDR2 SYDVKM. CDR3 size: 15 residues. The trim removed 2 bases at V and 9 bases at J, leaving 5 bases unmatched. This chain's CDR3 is CASSLRTSGRMTQYF. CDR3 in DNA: TGTGCCAGCAGTTTAAGGACTAGCGGGAGAATGACGCAGTATTTT.

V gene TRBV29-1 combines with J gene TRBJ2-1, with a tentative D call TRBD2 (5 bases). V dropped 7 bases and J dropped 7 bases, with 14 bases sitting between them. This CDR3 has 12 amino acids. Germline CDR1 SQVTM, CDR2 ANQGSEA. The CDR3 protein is CSARAVLNEQFF. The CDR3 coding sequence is TGCAGCGCGAGAGCGGTTTTAAATGAGCAGTTCTTC.

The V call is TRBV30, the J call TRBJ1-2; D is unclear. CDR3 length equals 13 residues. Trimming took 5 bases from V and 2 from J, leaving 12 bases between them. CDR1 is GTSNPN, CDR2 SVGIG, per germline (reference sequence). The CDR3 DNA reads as TGTGCCTGGGGGTACCCTCGGAACTATGGCTACACCTTC. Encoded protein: CAWGYPRNYGYTF. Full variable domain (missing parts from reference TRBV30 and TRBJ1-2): SQTIHQWPATLVQPVGSPLSLECTVEGTSNPNLYWYRQAAGRGLQLLFYSVGIGQISSEVPQNLSASRPQDRQFILSSKKLLLSDSGFYLCAWGYPRNYGYTFGSGTRLTVV.